What follows is one T cell receptor (beta chain) and its context. At least ten counts were recorded for this clonotype. Its antigen remains unidentified. Base qualities are not recorded, but no much larger clone differs from it by a single base. CDR1 and CDR2 are read off the germline V gene (reference sequence) as LGHDT and YNNKEL. V and J are truncated by 5 bases and 0 bases respectively, leaving an intervening sequence of 11 bases. Measured from the cysteine to the phenylalanine, the CDR3 is 15 residues long. The read is trimmed to its CDR3 DNA, 45 bases read in frame from base 1. These data originate in a study of T cells in Graves' hyperthyroidism and ophthalmopathy (dated by TCRdb to between 2018 and 2021). About the study as a whole: Peripheral blood was collected at initial diagnosis, before any treatment. To identify TCR V-J signatures that set the groups apart, the researchers used a discovery cohort of 90 to 100 patients, made up of 40 to 45 with Graves' ophthalmopathy and around 58 with stable Graves' hyperthyroidism. Prospective prediction of ophthalmopathy was tested in an independent validation cohort of 18 to 20 hyperthyroidism patients and 15 to 17 patients who later progressed to ophthalmopathy. In about 6 Graves' hyperthyroidism patients, the study also compared T-cell repertoires from thyroid tissue with T-cell repertoires from blood. According to the paper, TCR Vbeta CDR3 sequencing was carried out on 135 peripheral blood samples, which came from approximately 43 ophthalmopathy, around 74 hyperthyroidism and roughly 17 progressor patients. Following sampling, methimazole starting at 30 mg daily was given to hyperthyroidism patients, and high-dose intravenous methylprednisolone was given to ophthalmopathy patients. The 80 to 100 discovery patients were randomly divided into training and test sets at a 7:3 ratio.

What the research found in general, with its limitations: A 13 V-J signature model separated ophthalmopathy from stable hyperthyroidism, with about 90% sensitivity and 81.08% specificity in cross-validation and 80%/75% in testing. Sample size was not statistically predetermined, and blinding of investigators to group allocation was not performed. Most expanded thyroid clonotypes (frequency above 0.001) were also found in blood, which suggests that blood repertoires may mirror thyroid immune responses. In validation, progression to ophthalmopathy was predicted by the model with nearly 71% sensitivity and roughly 76% specificity, a median of about 6.8 months before onset.

Moderately to severely active disease, a Clinical Activity Score of at least 3, a NOSPECS grade of at least 4, and a duration under 3 months were present in ophthalmopathy patients. Exclusion was applied to patients with uncontrolled infections, other autoimmune diseases, pregnancy or lactation. Diagnoses relied on clinical symptoms, serum thyroxine and TRAb, thyroid ultrasound and orbital computed tomography. Ficoll-Paque density gradient centrifugation was used to isolate PBMCs from about 9.4 ml of fresh peripheral blood. Total RNA was extracted using Trizol reagent, and RNA quality was assessed on an Agilent 2100 Bioanalyzer. TCR beta CDR3 regions were amplified from RNA transcripts. A first-round RT-PCR of the TCR CDR3 used the HTBI primer set with the Qiagen OneStep RT-PCR kit. The libraries were constructed in a second round of multiplex PCR and then size-selected and purified. Paired-end sequencing of the libraries was performed with 100 bp reads on an Illumina HiSeq2000. The authors processed their data as follows. SOAPnuke was used to process the raw data, removing reads that contained adapters or uncalled bases, had a mean Phred below 15, or lacked an exact match to the constant primer or identifier. High-quality paired reads were merged using COPE v1.2.5, and each unique nucleotide sequence was defined as a clonotype. MiTCR v1.1 was used to align clonotypes to the IMGT TRBV, TRBD and TRBJ reference segments. The analysis was restricted to V-J combinations with a frequency above 0.0001, which together covered about 99% of the repertoires. A TCS score was defined as the ratio between F50 (clonal expansion) and ExV (chaos), using BLOSUM62-based TCRdist between CDR3 peptides within each V-J. Welch's t-statistics and random forest reduced some 510 V-J features to 13, which were used in a naive Bayes classifier (R e1071). The raw public data were reprocessed by TCRdb itself: fastp quality trimming at Q25, MiXCR clonotype calling, in-frame beta chains only. Rows are unified per CDR3 protein, each entry keeping the most common DNA and genes. TCRdb, not the authors, supplied the V and J calls. The sample has approximately 330,000 distinct CDR3 sequences on record, around 13% of them singletons. The biggest ten clones account for 34% of the sample.

Sequencing input: blood. The source of this sequence is a woman in her thirties or forties with Graves' ophthalmopathy. The sequence joins TRBV3-1 to TRBJ1-5; the D gene assignment is ambiguous. CDR3 region: CASSETQNSNQPQHF. Here is the DNA: TGTGCCAGCAGCGAAACACAAAATAGCAATCAGCCCCAGCATTTT.